What follows are 21 T cell receptor beta chains derived from one specimen sequenced in a study of blood T cell repertoires in COVID-19 (dated by TCRdb to the early 2020s). Libraries were built with the immunoSEQ multiplex PCR assay. Imported from immuneACCESS, the table was reduced by TCRdb to in-frame sequences with V and J called. These copies leave out some clones; in studies compared against another copy, an unresolved V gene accounts for under half, and the cause of the remainder is not known. In all, the sample holds 200,000 to 300,000 clones, and more than 75% of those were seen once. Approximately 1.5% of the sample belongs to the ten largest clones. The specimen was peripheral blood. The source of these receptors is a woman between 40 and 50 years old who had recovered from COVID-19.

This clone was observed a handful of times. This chain connects TRBV9 to TRBJ1-6; TRBD1 aligns across 8 bases. Trimming cost V 7 bases and J 5 bases; bases outside gene matches: 2. The CDR3 runs 13 residues. Germline lookup yields CDR1 SGDLS and CDR2 YYNGEE. DNA for the CDR3: TGTGCCAGCTCGACAGGGGATAATTCACCCCTCCACTTT. Protein: CASSTGDNSPLHF.

V is TRBV9 and J is TRBJ2-5, with TRBD2 as a possible D gene (6 bases). Trimming left V 0 bases short and J 5 bases short, with 11 bases between. The V gene's germline CDR1 is SGDLS and CDR2 YYNGEE. This CDR3 spans 14 amino acids. CDR3 nucleotides: TGTGCCAGCAGCGTAGCGGGGGTGGGGGAGACCCAGTACTTC. Protein: CASSVAGVGETQYF. The whole variable domain, remainder taken from reference TRBV9 and TRBJ2-5, is DSGVTQTPKHLITATGQRVTLRCSPRSGDLSVYWYQQSLDQGLQFLIQYYNGEERAKGNILERFSAQQFPDLHSELNLSSLELGDSALYFCASSVAGVGETQYFGPGTRLLVL.

The rearrangement joins TRBV6-5 to TRBJ1-4; 7 bases line up with TRBD1. This CDR3 has 14 residues. Germline V gene lookup returns CDR1 MNHEY and CDR2 SVGAGI. V shed 5 bases and J 8 bases; nucleotides not matched to a gene: 8. In DNA form, the CDR3 reads TGTGCCAGCAGTCCTCAGACAGGGTACGAAAAACTGTTTTTT. Protein sequence: CASSPQTGYEKLFF.

This chain links TRBV19 with TRBJ2-5, with 14 positions matching TRBD2. There are 18 residues in the CDR3. Germline V CDR1 and CDR2: LNHDA, SQIVND (reference sequence). V was clipped by 3 bases and J by 2 bases; unmatched bases: 8. The CDR3 is CASSIQGTSGGLQETQYF. The CDR3 nucleotides are TGTGCCAGTAGTATTCAGGGGACTAGCGGGGGCCTTCAAGAGACCCAGTACTTC.

In its sample, this clone was seen once. The rearrangement uses TRBV5-1 and TRBJ1-2; a possible D gene is TRBD1 (5 bases). Germline CDR1 reads SGHRS; CDR2 reads YFSETQ. This CDR3 is built from 14 residues. V was trimmed by 0 bases and J by 4 bases, leaving 10 bases between them. CDR3 residues: CASSLGQGTYGYTF. CDR3 in DNA: TGCGCCAGCAGCTTGGGTCAGGGAACCTATGGCTACACCTTC.

The chain links TRBV12-5 to TRBJ2-6; maybe TRBD2 (5 bases). The CDR3 has 19 amino acids. Germline CDR1 and CDR2: LGHNT and FRNRAP. V was shortened by 0 bases and J by 3 bases, with 18 bases between the two germline ends. Here the CDR3 DNA reads TGTGCTAGTGGTTTGGTCGATCCGTTGGGAGAGGATGGGGCCAACGTCCTGACTTTC. Translation gives CASGLVDPLGEDGANVLTF.

The chain has TRBV7-9 and TRBJ2-7; 11 bases map to TRBD2. Trimming at V came to 4 bases and at J to 0 bases, leaving 5 bases not matched to a gene. Germline V gene data show CDR1 as SEHNR and CDR2 as FQNEAQ (reference sequence). CDR3 length: 16 residues. CDR3 bases: TGTGCCAGCAGCTCGTCCCTAGCGGGGGGCTCCTACGAGCAGTACTTC. This codes for CASSSSLAGGSYEQYF. Based on the CDR3 plus reference TRBV7-9 and TRBJ2-7, the full variable domain is DTGVSQNPRHKITKRGQNVTFRCDPISEHNRLYWYRQTLGQGPEFLTYFQNEAQLEKSRLLSDRFSAERPKGSFSTLEIQRTEQGDSAMYLCASSSSLAGGSYEQYFGPGTRLTVT.

The gene calls are TRBV7-9 and TRBJ1-1, with TRBD1 matching over 7 bases. The CDR3 totals 12 residues. Germline values: CDR1 SEHNR, CDR2 FQNEAQ (reference sequence). Trimming took 1 base from V and 10 from J; bases not matched to a gene: 3. The CDR3 loop is CASSLVQGGAFF. In DNA, the CDR3 is TGTGCCAGCAGCTTAGTGCAGGGGGGAGCTTTCTTT.

The chain uses TRBV12-5 and TRBJ2-1; possibly TRBD1 for D (6 bases). Germline assignment: CDR1 LGHNT and CDR2 FRNRAP. The CDR3 length is 10 residues. DNA for the CDR3: TGTGCCATTGGGGGCGATGAGCAGTTCTTC. Translation: CAIGGDEQFF.

This clone was seen more than once but under ten times. The chain joins TRBV2 to TRBJ1-2; 8 nucleotides align to TRBD1. V was pared by 9 bases and J by 8 bases, with 14 bases of the junction left unmatched. CDR1 is SNHLY and CDR2 is FYNNEI in the germline V gene. This CDR3 has 14 amino acids. Here the CDR3 reads CARVGTGHSGGYTF. Here the CDR3 DNA reads TGTGCCAGGGTCGGGACAGGACACTCGGGGGGCTACACCTTC.

The chain uses TRBV28 and TRBJ1-2; D gene ambiguous. Germline CDR1 reads MDHEN; CDR2 reads SYDVKM. The CDR3 is 13 amino acids. The V end was cut by 8 bases, the J end by 4 bases, with 14 bases between. Here the CDR3 reads CASGPGFGYGYTF. Written as DNA, the CDR3 is TGTGCCAGCGGGCCTGGGTTCGGCTATGGCTACACCTTC.

The chain couples TRBV6-5 to TRBJ2-2; possible D gene TRBD2, 5 bases. V was clipped by 5 bases and J by 3 bases, with 13 bases between them. Germline V CDR1 and CDR2: MNHEY, SVGAGI. The CDR3 loop spans 15 amino acids. The DNA for the CDR3 is TGTGCCAGCAGTCGGGGAAGTGGGGACACCGGGGAGCTGTTTTTT. It specifies CASSRGSGDTGELFF.

The rearrangement joins TRBV18 to TRBJ1-1; 10 nucleotides line up with TRBD1. J gave up 8 bases and V 3 bases, and 6 bases lay outside the gene matches. This CDR3 region has 14 residues. The germline gives CDR1 KGHSH, CDR2 LQKENI. The CDR3 region has the DNA TGTGCCAGCTCACCGACAGGGGGCGCGACCGAAGCTTTCTTT. Amino acids: CASSPTGGATEAFF.

The chain is built from TRBV11-2 and TRBJ1-5; D possibly corresponds to TRBD1 (5 bases). CDR1 and CDR2 from the germline V gene are SGHAT and FQNNGV. V lost 5 bases to trimming and J lost 5 bases, with 10 bases between them. The CDR3 consists of 13 residues. The CDR3 nucleotides are TGTGCCAGCAGCATTGACAGTTATCAGCCCCAGCATTTT. Amino acids: CASSIDSYQPQHF.

This chain uses TRBV6-2 or TRBV6-3 with TRBJ1-2; unclear D gene. CDR3 length equals 15 residues. CDR1 is MNHEY and CDR2 is SVGEGT in the germline V gene. Trimming took 3 bases from V and 8 from J, leaving 19 bases between them. CDR3 region: CASSYDPADSSGYTF. CDR3 in DNA: TGTGCCAGCAGTTATGATCCAGCAGACTCATCCGGCTACACCTTC.

V is TRBV6-5 and J is TRBJ1-1; perhaps TRBD1 as D (5 bases). Per germline, CDR1 MNHEY and CDR2 SVGAGI. The V gene lost 2 bases and the J gene lost 5 bases, with 12 bases spanning the gap. There are 14 residues in the CDR3. The DNA for the CDR3 is TGTGCCAGCAGTTACCACGGGGGGGGGACTGAAGCTTTCTTT. Translated, it gives CASSYHGGGTEAFF.

V usage is TRBV12-3 or TRBV12-4 and J usage is TRBJ2-3; a possible D gene is TRBD2 (5 bases). The CDR3 length is 11 residues. Trimming stripped 3 bases from V and 10 bases from J, with 8 bases between. The chain's CDR3 is CASSFTGAQYF. In DNA form, the CDR3 reads TGTGCCAGCAGTTTTACCGGGGCGCAGTATTTT.

The chain employs TRBV7-2 and TRBJ1-1, with D unclear. The CDR3 covers 16 residues. With 1 base removed from V and 0 bases from J, the gap between germline ends came to 12 bases. Germline CDR1 and CDR2: SGHTA and FQGNSA. The CDR3 DNA follows: TGTGCCAGCAGCTTAGGGTTCGGCAGGCTGAACACTGAAGCTTTCTTT. Protein: CASSLGFGRLNTEAFF.

The chain carries TRBV7-9 and TRBJ2-5; D is uncertain. V was cut by 1 base and J by 0 bases, with 6 bases left in between. This CDR3 spans 14 amino acids. The germline V gene has CDR1 SEHNR and CDR2 FQNEAQ (reference sequence). The CDR3 loop reads CASSLGRDQETQYF. The CDR3 DNA reads as TGTGCCAGCAGCTTAGGTCGGGACCAAGAGACCCAGTACTTC.

This clone occurred a few times. The chain joins TRBV7-8 to TRBJ1-1; D perhaps matches TRBD1 (5 bases). Trimming removed 2 bases at V and 1 base at J, with 5 bases between. CDR3 size: 13 residues. Germline values: CDR1 SGHVS, CDR2 FQNEAQ. CDR3 protein: CASSLQGNTEAFF. Here the CDR3 DNA reads TGTGCCAGCAGCTTACAGGGGAACACTGAAGCTTTCTTT.

The rearrangement joins TRBV6-2 or TRBV6-3 to TRBJ2-5; the D gene is possibly TRBD1 (6 bases). V was shortened by 1 base and J by 2 bases, with 8 bases between the two germline ends. CDR3 length: 14 amino acids. Germline CDR1 reads MNHEY; CDR2 reads SVGEGT. DNA for the CDR3: TGTGCCAGCAGTTACTTCGGACAGCAAGAGACCCAGTACTTC. Residues: CASSYFGQQETQYF.